Below are 16 T cell receptor beta chains sequenced from a single sample in a study of blood T cell repertoires in COVID-19. The data were produced by immunoSEQ multiplex PCR, yet TCRdb's version contains in-frame clones alone and is incomplete. The sample consists of about 400,000 clones, over 85% of them appearing once. Source material: PBMCs or T cells enriched from blood (not recorded which). The receptor source for this set is a woman aged 30 to 39 who had recovered from COVID-19.

The genes are TRBV9 and TRBJ2-4, with D tentatively TRBD2 (6 bases). CDR3 length: 16 residues. V lost 4 bases, J lost 1 base, and 15 bases lay in between. From germline, CDR1 is SGDLS and CDR2 YYNGEE. The CDR3 here is CASSPYRGGAKNIQYF. The DNA of the CDR3 is TGTGCCAGCAGCCCATACCGTGGAGGGGCCAAAAACATTCAGTACTTC.

V and J are TRBV11-2 and TRBJ2-7, with TRBD2 identical over 14 bases. Trimming at V came to 5 bases and at J to 3 bases, leaving 3 bases not matched to a gene. The CDR3 totals 15 residues. CDR1 and CDR2 (germline): SGHAT, FQNNGV. The CDR3 loop is CASSPGTSGSYEQYF. CDR3 in DNA: TGTGCCAGCAGCCCAGGGACTAGCGGGAGCTACGAGCAGTACTTC.

This clone showed up just once. The V gene is TRBV5-4, the J gene TRBJ2-3; D is undetermined. CDR3 length: 11 amino acids. Trimming removed 3 bases from V and 4 bases from J, with 3 bases in between. CDR1 is SGHNT and CDR2 is YYREEE in the germline V gene (reference sequence). This chain's CDR3 is CASSSSDTQYF. CDR3 in DNA: TGTGCCAGCAGCTCATCAGATACGCAGTATTTT.

This clone was counted only a few times. The gene calls are TRBV3-1 (or the pseudogene TRBV3-2) and TRBJ1-2; D remains unclear. Germline V lookup: CDR1 LGHDT, CDR2 YNNKEL (reference sequence). V lost 2 bases and J 10 bases, leaving 11 bases between the germline ends. CDR3 size: 12 residues. The DNA for the CDR3 is TGTGCCAGCAGCCAAAGCGCCCGATACTACACCTTC. Its translation: CASSQSARYYTF.

The rearrangement uses TRBV12-3 or TRBV12-4 and TRBJ1-1, with D maybe TRBD1 (6 bases). Trimming took off 6 bases at V and 9 bases at J, with 11 bases between the two ends. The CDR3 consists of 11 residues. The CDR3 DNA sequence: TGTGCCAGCAGGTCCGGGACAAAAGCTTTCTTT. This sequence encodes CASRSGTKAFF.

The rearrangement joins TRBV20-1 to TRBJ1-1; the D is unclear. The CDR3 sequence is 11 residues long. With 3 bases removed from V and 2 bases from J, the gap between germline ends came to 4 bases. From germline, CDR1 is DFQATT and CDR2 SNEGSKA (reference sequence). This CDR3 is CSARLNTEAFF. As DNA, the CDR3 is TGCAGTGCTAGGCTAAACACTGAAGCTTTCTTT.

This clone was seen a handful of times. The rearrangement joins TRBV5-1 to TRBJ2-7; tentative D call: TRBD1 (5 bases). Germline V gene lookup returns CDR1 SGHRS and CDR2 YFSETQ. CDR3 size: 14 residues. V was shortened by 3 bases and J by 0 bases, with 10 bases between the two germline ends. The CDR3 DNA is TGCGCCAGCAGCTCAGGGTCGGGCTCCTACGAGCAGTACTTC. Encoded protein: CASSSGSGSYEQYF.

There are a few counts of this clone. The genes are TRBV19 and TRBJ1-5; no definite D call. Trimming took off 3 bases at V and 8 bases at J, with 11 bases between the two ends. Germline-derived CDR1 and CDR2 are LNHDA and SQIVND (reference sequence). This CDR3 contains 13 residues. This CDR3 is CASSILAIKPQHF. For the CDR3, the DNA is TGTGCCAGTAGTATCTTGGCAATCAAGCCCCAGCATTTT.

The rearrangement joins TRBV7-9 to TRBJ1-1, with D tentatively TRBD1 (6 bases). The CDR3 is 12 residues long. Germline V gene lookup returns CDR1 SEHNR and CDR2 FQNEAQ (reference sequence). The ends were cut back, 4 bases at V and 5 bases at J, with 8 bases in the middle. The CDR3: CASSSGQTEAFF. As DNA, the CDR3 is TGTGCCAGCAGCTCCGGACAGACTGAAGCTTTCTTT.

The J gene is TRBJ2-3, the V gene TRBV3-1 (or the pseudogene TRBV3-2); 14 bases are a match to TRBD2. CDR1 and CDR2 from the germline V gene are LGHDT and YNNKEL (reference sequence). The V gene end was trimmed by 5 bases and the J gene end by 1 base; junction bases not matched to a gene: 8. The CDR3 length is 18 residues. The CDR3 nucleotides read TGTGCCAGCAGCACCGGGACTAGCGGGAGATGGCGCACAGATACGCAGTATTTT. It specifies CASSTGTSGRWRTDTQYF.

V usage is TRBV18 and J usage is TRBJ1-3, with D possibly being TRBD1 (5 bases). The CDR3 runs to 16 residues. The V and J ends lost 2 bases and 0 bases respectively, with 11 bases between them. CDR1 and CDR2 from the germline V gene are KGHSH and LQKENI. The CDR3 coding sequence is TGTGCCAGCTCACCATTACAGGACGGCTCTGGAAACACCATATATTTT. Translation gives CASSPLQDGSGNTIYF. The entire variable domain, with the rest obtained from reference TRBV18 and TRBJ1-3, is as follows: NAGVMQNPRHLVRRRGQEARLRCSPMKGHSHVYWYRQLPEEGLKFMVYLQKENIIDESGMPKERFSAEFPKEGPSILRIQQVVRGDSAAYFCASSPLQDGSGNTIYFGEGSWLTVV.

The chain combines TRBV5-1 with TRBJ1-6; D uncertain. The CDR3 is 16 residues long. V lost 0 bases to trimming and J lost 6 bases, with 13 bases between them. From germline, CDR1 is SGHRS and CDR2 YFSETQ. This CDR3 is CASSLASAGGNSPLHF. In DNA form, the CDR3 reads TGCGCCAGCAGCTTGGCCTCCGCGGGAGGTAATTCACCCCTCCACTTT. Complete variable domain (other parts from reference TRBV5-1 and TRBJ1-6): KAGVTQTPRYLIKTRGQQVTLSCSPISGHRSVSWYQQTPGQGLQFLFEYFSETQRNKGNFPGRFSGRQFSNSRSEMNVSTLELGDSALYLCASSLASAGGNSPLHFGNGTRLTVT.

This clone has just one count. This chain uses TRBV6-1 with TRBJ1-1, with D perhaps TRBD1 (6 bases). Germline V CDR1 and CDR2: MNHNS, SASEGT. The CDR3 covers 14 residues. Trimming removed 1 base at V and 5 bases at J, with 11 bases between. CDR3 sequence: CASSEGGRRTEAFF. The CDR3 DNA reads as TGTGCCAGCAGTGAAGGGGGGCGTAGGACTGAAGCTTTCTTT.

This chain joins TRBV6-6 and TRBJ1-5; 7 nucleotides agree with TRBD1. Trimming at V came to 4 bases and at J to 6 bases, leaving 9 bases not matched to a gene. The CDR3 consists of 15 residues. Germline V CDR1 and CDR2: MNHNY, SVGAGI (reference sequence). The CDR3 DNA is TGTGCCAGCAGTTTCTGGACAGGCTCTCCTCAGCCCCAGCATTTT. Amino acids: CASSFWTGSPQPQHF.

The gene calls are TRBV7-2 and TRBJ1-2; D is perhaps TRBD1 (5 bases). CDR1 SGHTA and CDR2 FQGNSA come from the germline V gene. The CDR3 loop spans 12 amino acids. The V gene lost 1 base and the J gene lost 8 bases, with 8 bases spanning the gap. The CDR3 coding sequence is TGTGCCAGCAGCTTAGATAGGGGCGGCTACACCTTC. It yields the protein CASSLDRGGYTF.

Here the CDR3 DNA reads TGTGCCAGCTCACCTAGGGACAGGGGAAACTATGGCTACACCTTC. Translated: CASSPRDRGNYGYTF. This chain uses TRBV18 with TRBJ1-2, with 10 bases matching TRBD1. Per the germline V gene, CDR1 is KGHSH and CDR2 is LQKENI. The V segment lost 3 bases and the J segment 2 bases; nucleotides outside the gene matches: 3. CDR3 size: 15 residues.